Below are 5 T cell receptor beta chains sequenced from a single sample in a study of T cell responses to AZD1222 COVID-19 vaccine. Profiled with immunoSEQ multiplex PCR; TCRdb holds only in-frame clones, not every one. The repertoire has tens of thousands of clones, roughly nine tenths of them found once; the top ten carry 5%. Material: peripheral blood, obtained 28 days after the second AZD1222 dose. All receptors derive from an adult who received the AZD1222 COVID-19 vaccine.

The rearrangement joins TRBV18 to TRBJ2-2; the D call may be TRBD1 or TRBD2 (5 bases each). Trimming cost V 2 bases and J 3 bases, with 7 bases left between them. The CDR3 has 14 amino acids. Germline-derived CDR1 and CDR2 are KGHSH and LQKENI. The CDR3 DNA is TGTGCCAGCTCACCAGGGGGATACACCGGGGAGCTGTTTTTT. Its translation is CASSPGGYTGELFF.

This clone is a singleton in its sample. The chain links TRBV7-2 to TRBJ2-1; maybe TRBD2 (6 bases). The CDR3 totals 12 residues. Germline CDR1 is SGHTA and CDR2 is FQGNSA. V lost 5 bases and J 10 bases, leaving 12 bases between the germline ends. CDR3 in DNA: TGTGCCAGCAGCCCGACTAGTGGCGAGCAGTTCTTC. Translating it yields CASSPTSGEQFF.

This chain joins TRBV11-2 and TRBJ1-1; possible D gene TRBD1, 5 bases. V lost 1 base and J lost 6, with 15 bases in between. The CDR3 runs 15 residues. Germline CDR1 and CDR2: SGHAT and FQNNGV. Here the CDR3 DNA reads TGTGCCAGCAGCTTAGCGATGGGGCGGGGGTCTGAAGCTTTCTTT. Residues: CASSLAMGRGSEAFF.

The chain joins TRBV27 to TRBJ1-6, with 8 bases identical to TRBD1. There are 17 residues in the CDR3. The germline gives CDR1 MNHEY, CDR2 SMNVEV (reference sequence). V shed 6 bases, J shed 0 bases, and the junction held 7 bases outside the gene matches. This chain's CDR3 is CASSRRQGSSYNSPLHF. DNA for the CDR3: TGTGCCAGCAGCCGAAGACAGGGGAGCTCCTATAATTCACCCCTCCACTTT.

The chain employs TRBV7-9 and TRBJ1-2; D may be TRBD1 (5 bases). This CDR3 spans 13 amino acids. From germline, CDR1 is SEHNR and CDR2 FQNEAQ (reference sequence). V was trimmed by 5 bases and J by 4 bases, leaving 11 bases between them. The CDR3: CASSRDGFYGYTF. In DNA, the CDR3 is TGTGCCAGCAGCCGGGACGGATTCTATGGCTACACCTTC.